What follows are 11 T cell receptor beta chains derived from one specimen sequenced in a study of T cells after yellow fever vaccination. TCRdb re-analysed the 5' RACE reads in MiXCR, keeping a single row per CDR3 protein. The data contain 450,000 to 550,000 distinct CDR3 sequences, 21% of them singletons. Sequences were derived from PBMCs, sampled about 20 days after the first yellow fever vaccination. The receptor source for this set is a man younger than 30 who received the YFV17D yellow fever vaccine.

This clonotype showed up just a few times. The chain employs TRBV4-1 and TRBJ2-1, with TRBD2 matching 8 bases. There are 16 residues in the CDR3. CDR1 MGHRA and CDR2 YSYEKL come from the germline V gene. V was pared by 0 bases and J by 10 bases, with 11 bases of the junction left unmatched. CDR3 in amino acids: CASSQDERGTLREQFF. In DNA form, the CDR3 reads TGCGCCAGCAGCCAAGACGAGCGGGGGACCCTTCGGGAGCAGTTCTTC.

This clonotype turned up a few times. This rearrangement joins TRBV12-3 or TRBV12-4 to TRBJ1-1, with D unresolved. V was clipped by 8 bases and J by 6 bases, with 10 bases between them. CDR3 size: 11 residues. The CDR3 spells CASGRVSEAFF. In DNA form, the CDR3 reads TGTGCCAGCGGGCGTGTCTCTGAAGCTTTCTTT.

This clonotype has a handful of counts. The chain joins TRBV7-2 to TRBJ2-3; TRBD2 is a possible D gene (5 bases). The CDR3 covers 15 residues. Per the germline V gene, CDR1 is SGHTA and CDR2 is FQGNSA. V lost 3 bases and J 1 base, leaving 11 bases between the germline ends. CDR3 amino acids: CASSFTPGGTDTQYF. DNA for the CDR3: TGTGCCAGCAGCTTTACACCCGGGGGCACAGATACGCAGTATTTT.

By frequency in the sample, this clonotype is medium-sized. This chain links TRBV7-2 with TRBJ1-1; no clear D. V dropped 5 bases and J dropped 4 bases, with 8 bases sitting between them. Per the germline V gene, CDR1 is SGHTA and CDR2 is FQGNSA. This CDR3 is built from 12 residues. CDR3 loop: CASSISSTEAFF. CDR3 coding DNA: TGTGCCAGCAGCATAAGTTCCACTGAAGCTTTCTTT.

This clonotype was seen a few times. The genes are TRBV11-2 and TRBJ1-1; D is perhaps TRBD1 (5 bases). The V gene's germline CDR1 is SGHAT and CDR2 FQNNGV. Trimming shortened V by 1 base and J by 3 bases, and 12 bases separated the two germline ends. The CDR3 sequence is 15 residues long. In DNA form, the CDR3 reads TGTGCCAGCAGCTTAGTTTCCGGGGGGTACACTGAAGCTTTCTTT. This encodes CASSLVSGGYTEAFF. The full variable domain, in which reference TRBV11-2 and TRBJ1-1 provide the parts outside the CDR3, is EAGVAQSPRYKIIEKRQSVAFWCNPISGHATLYWYQQILGQGPKLLIQFQNNGVVDDSQLPKDRFSAERLKGVDSTLKIQPAKLEDSAVYLCASSLVSGGYTEAFFGQGTRLTVV.

This clonotype was recorded a few times. The V call is TRBV27, the J call TRBJ2-6; 8 bases align to TRBD1. Unmatched junction bases numbered 7, after V lost 6 bases and J lost 0 bases. The CDR3 sequence is 17 residues long. Per the germline V gene, CDR1 is MNHEY and CDR2 is SMNVEV (reference sequence). In DNA, the CDR3 is TGTGCCAGCAGAGTACAGGGGGACAACTCTGGGGCCAACGTCCTGACTTTC. Translation gives CASRVQGDNSGANVLTF.

This chain uses TRBV10-2 with TRBJ2-3; the match to TRBD2 covers 7 bases. Looked up from germline, CDR1 is WSHSY and CDR2 is SAAADI. The CDR3 spans 15 residues. With V trimmed by 5 bases and J by 1 base, 6 bases remained unmatched. This chain's CDR3 is CASSRGGVGTDTQYF. CDR3 bases: TGCGCCAGCAGTCGCGGGGGAGTGGGCACAGATACGCAGTATTTT.

The table lists this clonotype with a few counts. V gene TRBV7-8 combines with J gene TRBJ2-3; D unresolved. This CDR3 has 14 residues. The ends were cut back, 1 base at V and 5 bases at J, with 10 bases in the middle. Germline V gives CDR1 SGHVS, CDR2 FQNEAQ. The CDR3 bases are TGTGCCAGCAGCTTAGATGGGCCGTTAGATACGCAGTATTTT. Translated: CASSLDGPLDTQYF.

The chain employs TRBV4-1 and TRBJ2-2; TRBD2 is a possible D gene (5 bases). The CDR3 length is 18 residues. Germline CDR1 is MGHRA and CDR2 is YSYEKL. V lost 2 bases and J 0 bases, leaving 16 bases between the germline ends. CDR3 protein: CASSQLEERKTNTGELFF. The CDR3 bases are TGCGCCAGCAGCCAATTGGAGGAGAGAAAAACGAACACCGGGGAGCTGTTTTTT.

This clonotype turned up a few times. V is TRBV11-2 and J is TRBJ2-1; TRBD2 agrees at 10 bases. J gave up 8 bases and V 2 bases, and 9 bases lay outside the gene matches. Germline V lookup: CDR1 SGHAT, CDR2 FQNNGV. The CDR3 is 16 amino acids. The CDR3 sequence: CASSLMSGGAVDEQFF. The CDR3 DNA follows: TGTGCCAGCAGCTTAATGAGCGGGGGGGCCGTCGATGAGCAGTTCTTC.

This chain connects TRBV2 to TRBJ2-3; a possible D gene is TRBD2 (6 bases). The CDR3 sequence is 14 residues long. Trimming shortened V by 5 bases and J by 5 bases, and 14 bases separated the two germline ends. Germline V gene data show CDR1 as SNHLY and CDR2 as FYNNEI. CDR3 in DNA: TGTGCCAGCAGTCCACAGACTAGTGAAGATACGCAGTATTTT. Its protein is CASSPQTSEDTQYF.